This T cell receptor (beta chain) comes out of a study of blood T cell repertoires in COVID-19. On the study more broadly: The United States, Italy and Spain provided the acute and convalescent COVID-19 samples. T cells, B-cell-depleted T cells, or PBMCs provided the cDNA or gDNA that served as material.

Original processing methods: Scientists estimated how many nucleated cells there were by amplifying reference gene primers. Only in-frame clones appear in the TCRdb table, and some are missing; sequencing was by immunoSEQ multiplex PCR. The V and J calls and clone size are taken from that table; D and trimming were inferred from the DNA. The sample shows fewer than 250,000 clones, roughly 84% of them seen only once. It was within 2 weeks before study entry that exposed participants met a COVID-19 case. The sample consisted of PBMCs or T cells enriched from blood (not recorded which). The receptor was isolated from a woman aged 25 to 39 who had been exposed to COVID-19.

The CDR3 reads CATSETGGVYNEQFF. The CDR3 DNA reads TGTGCCACCAGTGAAACCGGGGGGGTCTACAATGAGCAGTTCTTC. The rearrangement links TRBV24-1 to TRBJ2-1; 8 bases line up with TRBD2. This CDR3 spans 15 amino acids. The germline CDR1 and CDR2 sequences are KGHDR and SFDVKD. Losses at the gene ends were 4 bases for V and 3 bases for J; bases not matched to a gene: 4.